Listed here are 4 T cell receptor beta chains from one sample, sequenced in a study of CD8 T cells in ankylosing spondylitis. TCRdb independently ran MiXCR on the 5' RACE reads; one entry per CDR3 protein. Of under 400,000 distinct CDR3 sequences listed, 11% are singletons. The specimen sequenced was blood, either unsorted or a sorted T cell fraction (not recorded which). The receptors shown here come from a female donor with ankylosing spondylitis or in good health (not recorded which).

This clonotype was counted between two and nine times. The gene calls are TRBV14 and TRBJ1-4; 7 bases align to TRBD1. The CDR3 contains 16 residues. After removal of 1 base from V and 3 bases from J, the junction contained 5 bases not matched to a gene. CDR1 and CDR2 (germline): SGHDN, FVKESK. CDR3 nucleotide sequence: TGTGCCAGCAGCCAAGCTGACAGGGAGGCTAATGAAAAACTGTTTTTT. Amino acids: CASSQADREANEKLFF.

This clonotype was seen many times. This chain uses TRBV6-2 or TRBV6-3 with TRBJ2-3, with D perhaps TRBD2 (6 bases). With 4 bases removed from V and 7 bases from J, the gap between germline ends came to 18 bases. The germline CDR1 and CDR2 sequences are MNHEY and SVGEGT. This CDR3 spans 15 amino acids. The CDR3 nucleotides are TGTGCCAGCAGTTCGACGGGAGTAATCGCAAATACGCAGTATTTT. It codes for CASSSTGVIANTQYF.

This chain links TRBV5-1 with TRBJ2-2; tentatively, D is TRBD1 (6 bases). Trimming stripped 0 bases from V and 4 bases from J, with 13 bases between. CDR3 size: 16 residues. Germline V gene lookup returns CDR1 SGHRS and CDR2 YFSETQ. CDR3 amino acids: CASSLASRGPTGELFF. The CDR3, as DNA: TGCGCCAGCAGCTTGGCGAGCAGGGGTCCCACCGGGGAGCTGTTTTTT.

At least ten counts were recorded for this clonotype. CDR3 protein: CASRIAGGSYNEQFF. The CDR3, as DNA: TGTGCCAGCAGAATAGCGGGGGGATCCTACAATGAGCAGTTCTTC. The chain joins TRBV12-3 or TRBV12-4 to TRBJ2-1; the match to TRBD2 covers 10 bases. The V and J ends lost 6 bases and 1 base, in that order; junction bases with no gene match: 3. The CDR3 is made up of 15 amino acids.